Sequencing of this TCR beta chain was carried out in a study of OX40 agonist ivuxolimab in advanced cancers. On the study more broadly: Head and neck, renal cell, melanoma or hepatocellular carcinoma were the cancers that dose-escalation patients had.

Clones were sequenced by immunoSEQ multiplex PCR, and TCRdb holds only the in-frame ones, with some missing. The profile shows around 67,000 clones, about 87% of them singletons. The cohort excluded patients with autoimmune disease history or systemic immunosuppression. CDR1 and CDR2 (germline): MDHEN, SYDVKM. Trimming stripped 5 bases from V and 4 bases from J, with 11 bases between. The CDR3 extends over 14 amino acids. The sequence was obtained from an adult with an advanced solid tumor such as melanoma, head and neck, liver or kidney cancer. This chain links TRBV28 with TRBJ1-4; D remains ambiguous. The sequencing used CD4+ or CD8+ T cells sorted from blood, collected in a trial of the OX40 agonist ivuxolimab. The CDR3 nucleotides read TGTGCCAGCAGTGGGTCTGCCGTTAATGAAAAACTGTTTTTT. It encodes CASSGSAVNEKLFF.